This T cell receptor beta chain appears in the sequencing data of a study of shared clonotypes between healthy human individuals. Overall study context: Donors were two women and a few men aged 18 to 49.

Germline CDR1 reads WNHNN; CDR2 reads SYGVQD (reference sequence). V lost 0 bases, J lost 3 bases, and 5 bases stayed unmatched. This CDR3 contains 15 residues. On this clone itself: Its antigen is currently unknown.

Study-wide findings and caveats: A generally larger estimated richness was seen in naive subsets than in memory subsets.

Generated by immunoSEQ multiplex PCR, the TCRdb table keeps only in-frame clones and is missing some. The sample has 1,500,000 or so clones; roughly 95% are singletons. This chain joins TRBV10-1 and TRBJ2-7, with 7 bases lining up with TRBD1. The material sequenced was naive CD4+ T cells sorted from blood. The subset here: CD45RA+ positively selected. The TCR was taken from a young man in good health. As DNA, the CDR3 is TGCGCCAGCAGTGAGTCAAGGACAGGCTTCTACGAGCAGTACTTC. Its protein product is CASSESRTGFYEQYF.